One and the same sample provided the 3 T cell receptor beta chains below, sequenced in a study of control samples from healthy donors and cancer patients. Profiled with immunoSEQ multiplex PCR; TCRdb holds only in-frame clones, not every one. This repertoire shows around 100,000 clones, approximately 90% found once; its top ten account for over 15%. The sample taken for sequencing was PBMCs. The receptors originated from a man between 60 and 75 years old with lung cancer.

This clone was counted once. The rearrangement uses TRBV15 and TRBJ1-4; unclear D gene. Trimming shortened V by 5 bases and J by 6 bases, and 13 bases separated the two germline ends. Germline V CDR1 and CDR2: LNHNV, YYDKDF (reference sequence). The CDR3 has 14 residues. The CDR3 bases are TGTGCCACCAGCTTAGACCGGGGAGATGAAAAACTGTTTTTT. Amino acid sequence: CATSLDRGDEKLFF.

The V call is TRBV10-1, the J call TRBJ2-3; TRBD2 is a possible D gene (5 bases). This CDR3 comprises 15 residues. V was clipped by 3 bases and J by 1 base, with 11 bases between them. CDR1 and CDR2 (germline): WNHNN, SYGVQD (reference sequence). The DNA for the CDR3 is TGCGCCAGCAGTGATGAGGGTTTCGGCACAGATACGCAGTATTTT. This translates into CASSDEGFGTDTQYF.

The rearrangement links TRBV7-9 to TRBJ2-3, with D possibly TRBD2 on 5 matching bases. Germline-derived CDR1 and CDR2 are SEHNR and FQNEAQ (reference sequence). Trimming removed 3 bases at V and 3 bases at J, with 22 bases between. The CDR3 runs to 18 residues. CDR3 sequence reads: CASSFYSLRARGTDTQYF. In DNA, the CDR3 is TGTGCCAGCAGCTTTTATTCCCTCCGTGCCCGGGGTACAGATACGCAGTATTTT.